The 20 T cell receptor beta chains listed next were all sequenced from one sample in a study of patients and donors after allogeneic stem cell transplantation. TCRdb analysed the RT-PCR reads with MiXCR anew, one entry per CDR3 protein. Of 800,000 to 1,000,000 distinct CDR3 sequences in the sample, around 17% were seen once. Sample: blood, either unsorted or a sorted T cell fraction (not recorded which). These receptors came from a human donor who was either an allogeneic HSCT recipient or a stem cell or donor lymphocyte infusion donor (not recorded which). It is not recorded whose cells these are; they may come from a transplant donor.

The CDR3 spells CASSLERAGPSTDTQYF. DNA of the CDR3: TGCGCCAGCAGCTTGGAGCGGGCCGGGCCTAGCACAGATACGCAGTATTTT. V gene TRBV5-1 combines with J gene TRBJ2-3, with D perhaps TRBD2 (6 bases). V was shortened by 0 bases and J by 0 bases, with 14 bases between the two germline ends. CDR1 is SGHRS and CDR2 is YFSETQ in the germline V gene. This CDR3 region has 17 residues.

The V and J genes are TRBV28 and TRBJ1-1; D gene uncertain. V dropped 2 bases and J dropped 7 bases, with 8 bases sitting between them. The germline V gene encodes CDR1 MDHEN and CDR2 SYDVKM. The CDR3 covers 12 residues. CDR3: CASSLQSFEAFF. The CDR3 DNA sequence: TGTGCCAGCAGTTTACAGTCGTTTGAAGCTTTCTTT.

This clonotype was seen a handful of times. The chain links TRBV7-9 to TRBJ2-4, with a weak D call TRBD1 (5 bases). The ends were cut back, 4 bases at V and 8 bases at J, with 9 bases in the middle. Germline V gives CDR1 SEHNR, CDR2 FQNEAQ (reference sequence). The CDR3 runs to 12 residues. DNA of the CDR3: TGTGCCAGCAGCTCGAAAGGGGACATTCAGTACTTC. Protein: CASSSKGDIQYF.

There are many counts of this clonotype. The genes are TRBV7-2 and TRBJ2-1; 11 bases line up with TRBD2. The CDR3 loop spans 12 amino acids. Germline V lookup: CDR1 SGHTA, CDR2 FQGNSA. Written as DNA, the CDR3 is TGTGCTAGCGGGGGGGCCTACAATGAGCAGTTCTTC. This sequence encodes CASGGAYNEQFF.

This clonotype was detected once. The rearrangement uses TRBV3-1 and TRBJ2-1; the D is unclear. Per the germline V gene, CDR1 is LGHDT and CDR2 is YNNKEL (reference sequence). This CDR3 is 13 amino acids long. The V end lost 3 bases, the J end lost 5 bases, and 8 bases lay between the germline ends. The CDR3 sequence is CASSHDQNNEQFF. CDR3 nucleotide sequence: TGTGCCAGCAGCCATGATCAAAACAATGAGCAGTTCTTC.

CDR3 protein: CASSQDRGRMGPPLHF. Here the CDR3 DNA reads TGTGCCAGCAGCCAAGACAGGGGGCGCATGGGCCCACCCCTCCACTTT. The chain employs TRBV7-9 and TRBJ1-6; 10 bases line up with TRBD1. The CDR3 runs 16 residues. J lost 11 bases, V lost 5 bases, and 12 bases had no gene match. Germline CDR1 and CDR2: SEHNR and FQNEAQ (reference sequence).

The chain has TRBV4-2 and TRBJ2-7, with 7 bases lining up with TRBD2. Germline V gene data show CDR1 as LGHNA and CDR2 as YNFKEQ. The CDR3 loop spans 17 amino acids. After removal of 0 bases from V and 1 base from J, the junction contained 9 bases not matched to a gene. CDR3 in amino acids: CASSQDGGESRSYEQYF. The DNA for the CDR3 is TGTGCCAGCAGCCAAGATGGGGGGGAGTCCCGTTCCTACGAGCAGTACTTC.

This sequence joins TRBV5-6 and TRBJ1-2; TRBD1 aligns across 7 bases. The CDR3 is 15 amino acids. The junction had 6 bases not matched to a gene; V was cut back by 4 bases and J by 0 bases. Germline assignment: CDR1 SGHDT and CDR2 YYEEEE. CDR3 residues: CASSTQGGANYGYTF. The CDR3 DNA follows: TGTGCCAGCAGCACCCAGGGGGGAGCTAACTATGGCTACACCTTC. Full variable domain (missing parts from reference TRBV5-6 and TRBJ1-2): DAGVTQSPTHLIKTRGQQVTLRCSPKSGHDTVSWYQQALGQGPQFIFQYYEEEERQRGNFPDRFSGHQFPNYSSELNVNALLLGDSALYLCASSTQGGANYGYTFGSGTRLTVV.

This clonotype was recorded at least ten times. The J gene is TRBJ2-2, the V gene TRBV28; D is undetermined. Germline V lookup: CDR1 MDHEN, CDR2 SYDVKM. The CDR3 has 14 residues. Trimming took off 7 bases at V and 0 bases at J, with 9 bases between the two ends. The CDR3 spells CASIRGPNTGELFF. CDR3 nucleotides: TGTGCCAGCATCCGAGGACCGAACACCGGGGAGCTGTTTTTT.

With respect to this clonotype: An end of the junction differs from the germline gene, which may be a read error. Here the CDR3 reads CASSWTSGIYKQYF. In nucleotides, the CDR3 is TGTGCCAGCAGCTGGACTAGCGGGATCTACAAGCAGTACTTC. The V and J genes are TRBV12-3 or TRBV12-4 and TRBJ2-7; 12 nucleotides agree with TRBD2. The CDR3 is 14 amino acids.

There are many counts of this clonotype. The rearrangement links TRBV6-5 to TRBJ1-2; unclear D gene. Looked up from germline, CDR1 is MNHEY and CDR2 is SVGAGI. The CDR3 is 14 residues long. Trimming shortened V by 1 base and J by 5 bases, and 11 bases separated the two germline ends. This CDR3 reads CASSYLGRTYGYTF. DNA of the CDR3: TGTGCCAGCAGTTACTTAGGCAGAACATATGGCTACACCTTC.

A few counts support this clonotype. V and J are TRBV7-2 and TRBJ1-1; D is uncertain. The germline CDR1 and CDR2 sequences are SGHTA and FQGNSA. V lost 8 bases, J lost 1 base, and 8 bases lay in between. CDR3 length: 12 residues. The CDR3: CASRRWNTEAFF. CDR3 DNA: TGTGCCAGCCGCCGGTGGAACACTGAAGCTTTCTTT. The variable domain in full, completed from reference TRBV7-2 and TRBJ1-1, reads GAGVSQSPSNKVTEKGKDVELRCDPISGHTALYWYRQSLGQGLEFLIYFQGNSAPDKSGLPSDRFSAERTGGSVSTLTIQRTQQEDSAVYLCASRRWNTEAFFGQGTRLTVV.

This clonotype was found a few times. For the CDR3, the DNA is TGCAGTGCTAGGAAGGCAGGCGGGACCTTGGGGAGCAATCAGCCCCAGCATTTT. Translated: CSARKAGGTLGSNQPQHF. V and J are TRBV20-1 and TRBJ1-5; weak D call: TRBD1 (5 bases). CDR1 and CDR2 (germline): DFQATT, SNEGSKA (reference sequence). CDR3 size: 18 residues. Trimming removed 3 bases at V and 1 base at J, with 22 bases between.

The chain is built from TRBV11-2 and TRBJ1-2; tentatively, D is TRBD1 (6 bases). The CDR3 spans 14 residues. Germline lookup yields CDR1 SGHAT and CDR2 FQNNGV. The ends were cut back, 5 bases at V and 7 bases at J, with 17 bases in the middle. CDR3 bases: TGTGCCAGCAGCGAACAGGGTTTGGTGCTTGGCTACACCTTC. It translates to CASSEQGLVLGYTF.

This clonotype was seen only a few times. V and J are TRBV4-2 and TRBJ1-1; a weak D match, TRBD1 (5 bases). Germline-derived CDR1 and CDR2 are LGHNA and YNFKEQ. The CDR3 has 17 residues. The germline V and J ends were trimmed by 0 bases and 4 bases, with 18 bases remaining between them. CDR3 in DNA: TGTGCCAGCAGCCAAGAATCCCTCCGCTCAGGGTTCACTGAAGCTTTCTTT. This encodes CASSQESLRSGFTEAFF.

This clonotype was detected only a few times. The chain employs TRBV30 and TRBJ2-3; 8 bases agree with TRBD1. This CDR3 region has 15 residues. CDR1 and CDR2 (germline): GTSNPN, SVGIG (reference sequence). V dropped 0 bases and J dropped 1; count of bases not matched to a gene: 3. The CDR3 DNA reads TGTGCCTGGAGTGTTGCAGGGGGCGGCACAGATACGCAGTATTTT. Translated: CAWSVAGGGTDTQYF.

CDR3 DNA: TGTGCCAGTAACATTGAAGTAGAACACACTGAAGCTTTCTTT. Protein sequence: CASNIEVEHTEAFF. The V and J genes are TRBV7-9 and TRBJ1-1; D is unresolved. Deletions cut 9 bases from V and 3 bases from J, with 17 bases between. The CDR3 runs to 14 residues. Germline CDR1 is SEHNR and CDR2 is FQNEAQ (reference sequence).

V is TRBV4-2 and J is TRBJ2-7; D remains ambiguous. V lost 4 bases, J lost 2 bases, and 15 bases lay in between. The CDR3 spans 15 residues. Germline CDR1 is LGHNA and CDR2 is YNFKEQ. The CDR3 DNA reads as TGTGCCAGCAGCCGGGAAGCCGACTCGGCCTACGAGCAGTACTTC. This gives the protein CASSREADSAYEQYF.

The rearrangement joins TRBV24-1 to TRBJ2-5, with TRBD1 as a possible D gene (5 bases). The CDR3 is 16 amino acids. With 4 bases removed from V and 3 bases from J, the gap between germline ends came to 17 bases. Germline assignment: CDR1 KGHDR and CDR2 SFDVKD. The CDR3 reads CATSDSGLGVEETQYF. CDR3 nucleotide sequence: TGTGCCACCAGTGACTCAGGGTTAGGTGTGGAAGAGACCCAGTACTTC.

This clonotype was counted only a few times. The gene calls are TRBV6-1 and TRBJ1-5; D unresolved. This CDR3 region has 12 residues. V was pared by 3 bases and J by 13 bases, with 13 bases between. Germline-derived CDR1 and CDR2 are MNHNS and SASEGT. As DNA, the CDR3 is TGTGCCAGCAGTGATGCAGCGGAACTTCAGCATTTT. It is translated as CASSDAAELQHF.